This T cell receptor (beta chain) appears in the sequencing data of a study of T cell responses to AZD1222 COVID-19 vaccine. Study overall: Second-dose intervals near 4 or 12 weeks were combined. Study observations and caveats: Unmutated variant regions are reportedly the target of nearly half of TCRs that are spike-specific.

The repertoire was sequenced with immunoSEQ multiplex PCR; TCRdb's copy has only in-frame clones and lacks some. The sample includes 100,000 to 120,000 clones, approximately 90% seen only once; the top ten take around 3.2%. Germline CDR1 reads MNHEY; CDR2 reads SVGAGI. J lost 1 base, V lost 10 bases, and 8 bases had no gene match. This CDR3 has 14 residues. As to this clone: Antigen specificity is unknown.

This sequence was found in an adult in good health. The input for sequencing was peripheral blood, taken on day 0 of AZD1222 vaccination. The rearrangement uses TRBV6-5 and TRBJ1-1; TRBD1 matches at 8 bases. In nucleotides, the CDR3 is TGTGCCATCGCGAAGACAGGGGCGAACACTGAAGCTTTCTTT. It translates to CAIAKTGANTEAFF.